This entry lists 18 T cell receptor beta chains sequenced from one sample in a study of blood T cell repertoires in COVID-19. Only in-frame clones appear in the TCRdb table, and some are missing; sequencing was by immunoSEQ multiplex PCR. The sample consists of more than 250,000 clones, 89% of them appearing once. Material for sequencing was peripheral blood. These receptors originate from a man aged 18 to 29 who had recovered from COVID-19.

V gene TRBV28 combines with J gene TRBJ2-2, with D possibly TRBD1 on 6 matching bases. Trimming pared 4 bases from V and 6 bases from J, leaving 21 bases between. From germline, CDR1 is MDHEN and CDR2 SYDVKM. The CDR3 consists of 17 residues. CDR3 DNA: TGTGCCAGCAGTTCTCCGACCGGGACATTACTTTCCGGGGAGCTGTTTTTT. Translating it yields CASSSPTGTLLSGELFF.

The V gene is TRBV7-9, the J gene TRBJ1-3; D is ambiguous. Trimming pared 5 bases from V and 0 bases from J, leaving 14 bases between. The germline V gene encodes CDR1 SEHNR and CDR2 FQNEAQ (reference sequence). CDR3 length: 16 amino acids. In DNA, the CDR3 is TGTGCCAGCAGCCCCAAGGGCGGGGTCTCTGGAAACACCATATATTTT. Its protein is CASSPKGGVSGNTIYF.

V and J are TRBV18 and TRBJ2-3; tentatively, D is TRBD1 (5 bases). The CDR3 runs to 16 residues. Trimming stripped 3 bases from V and 3 bases from J, with 16 bases between. Germline V gene sequence: CDR1 KGHSH, CDR2 LQKENI. The CDR3 sequence: CASSPPGSIVTDTQYF. CDR3 coding DNA: TGTGCCAGCTCACCTCCAGGGTCAATCGTGACAGATACGCAGTATTTT.

The rearrangement links TRBV4-1 to TRBJ2-7; D gene ambiguous. The CDR3 covers 16 residues. Trimming removed 1 base at V and 3 bases at J, with 16 bases between. Looked up from germline, CDR1 is MGHRA and CDR2 is YSYEKL. In DNA form, the CDR3 reads TGCGCCAGCAGCCAAGGAGCGACCGTCCCTTTCTACGAGCAGTACTTC. Encoded protein: CASSQGATVPFYEQYF.

The V call is TRBV9, the J call TRBJ2-1, with TRBD2 matching 8 bases. This CDR3 contains 16 residues. Losses at the gene ends were 3 bases for V and 5 bases for J; bases not matched to a gene: 10. Germline V CDR1 and CDR2: SGDLS, YYNGEE. The CDR3 coding sequence is TGTGCCAGCAGCGCTGGGGTCCAGCGGGGGAACAATGAGCAGTTCTTC. Encoded protein: CASSAGVQRGNNEQFF.

The gene calls are TRBV6-5 and TRBJ2-3; unclear D gene. The length of the CDR3 is 15 residues. Germline V gene lookup returns CDR1 MNHEY and CDR2 SVGAGI. V lost 2 bases to trimming and J lost 7 bases, with 16 bases between them. The CDR3: CASSYAIETSNTQYF. The CDR3 coding sequence is TGTGCCAGCAGTTACGCGATAGAGACATCCAATACGCAGTATTTT.

J is TRBJ2-6 and V is TRBV7-9; possible D gene TRBD1, 5 bases. This CDR3 contains 15 residues. V was trimmed by 5 bases and J by 2 bases, leaving 10 bases between them. Germline V gene lookup returns CDR1 SEHNR and CDR2 FQNEAQ (reference sequence). This CDR3 is CASSQDNPGANVLTF. Written as DNA, the CDR3 is TGTGCCAGCAGCCAGGACAATCCTGGGGCCAACGTCCTGACTTTC.

This clone has only a few counts. The J gene is TRBJ2-7, the V gene TRBV27; D unclear. Per germline, CDR1 MNHEY and CDR2 SMNVEV (reference sequence). This CDR3 contains 12 residues. V lost 6 bases, J lost 6 bases, and 12 bases lay in between. The CDR3 coding sequence is TGTGCCAGCAGCCACACCACCTCCGAGCAGTACTTC. Protein: CASSHTTSEQYF.

The V call is TRBV19, the J call TRBJ1-6, with D possibly matching TRBD1 (5 bases). V lost 6 bases, J lost 10 bases, and 13 bases lay in between. This CDR3 spans 13 amino acids. Germline values: CDR1 LNHDA, CDR2 SQIVND (reference sequence). The CDR3 reads CASRRQGGSPLHF. Written as DNA, the CDR3 is TGTGCCAGTAGGAGGCAGGGTGGATCACCCCTCCACTTT.

This chain links TRBV19 with TRBJ2-7, with 9 bases aligning to TRBD1. CDR3 length: 16 amino acids. CDR1 and CDR2 (germline): LNHDA, SQIVND (reference sequence). Trimming at V came to 5 bases and at J to 4 bases, leaving 12 bases not matched to a gene. DNA for the CDR3: TGTGCCAGTAGTGGTTCCGGGACAGGGATGATTTACGAGCAGTACTTC. This gives the protein CASSGSGTGMIYEQYF.

Concerning this clone itself: A read error may produce the germline difference seen at one junction end. The rearrangement links TRBV3-1 (or the pseudogene TRBV3-2) to TRBJ2-7; 7 bases line up with TRBD1. CDR3 size: 16 residues. Looked up from germline, CDR1 is LGHDT and CDR2 is YNNKEL (reference sequence). This CDR3 is CASSQGGPGQNYQQYF. The DNA of the CDR3 is TGTGCCAGCAGCCAAGGGGGACCGGGACAGAACTACCAGCAGTACTTC.

This sequence joins TRBV3-1 (or the pseudogene TRBV3-2) and TRBJ1-3; possibly TRBD1 for D (5 bases). The germline V gene has CDR1 LGHDT and CDR2 YNNKEL (reference sequence). V lost 4 bases, J lost 4 bases, and 8 bases lay in between. The CDR3 loop spans 13 amino acids. CDR3 loop: CASSRKGGNTIYF. For the CDR3, the DNA is TGTGCCAGCAGCCGGAAGGGGGGAAACACCATATATTTT.

This chain joins TRBV5-4 and TRBJ2-2; 9 bases map to TRBD1. The CDR3 covers 16 residues. Germline-derived CDR1 and CDR2 are SGHNT and YYREEE (reference sequence). Germline trimming cut 0 bases from V and 4 bases from J; bases unmatched to any gene: 4. The CDR3 is CASSLGDRVGTGELFF. CDR3 DNA: TGTGCCAGCAGCTTGGGGGACAGGGTTGGCACCGGGGAGCTGTTTTTT.

The chain recombines TRBV13 with TRBJ1-4; D is perhaps TRBD1 (5 bases). The V end was cut by 4 bases, the J end by 8 bases, with 17 bases between. The CDR3 spans 15 residues. CDR1 and CDR2 (germline): PRHDT, FYEKMQ (reference sequence). The DNA for the CDR3 is TGTGCCAGCAGCTACCGACCAGGGAATTACGAAAAACTGTTTTTT. Translation: CASSYRPGNYEKLFF.

This rearrangement joins TRBV2 to TRBJ1-4; D not certain. Germline lookup yields CDR1 SNHLY and CDR2 FYNNEI. This CDR3 has 11 residues. The germline V and J ends were trimmed by 7 bases and 8 bases, with 8 bases remaining between them. The CDR3, as DNA: TGTGCCAGCACAGAGGTCGAAAAACTGTTTTTT. It yields the protein CASTEVEKLFF.

V gene TRBV11-2 combines with J gene TRBJ2-3; TRBD1 is a possible D gene (6 bases). The CDR3 length is 16 residues. V was trimmed by 5 bases and J by 4 bases, leaving 19 bases between them. Germline V gene data show CDR1 as SGHAT and CDR2 as FQNNGV. Here the CDR3 reads CASSADRTVRSDTQYF. The CDR3, as DNA: TGTGCCAGCAGCGCGGACCGGACAGTTAGGTCAGATACGCAGTATTTT.

The gene calls are TRBV2 and TRBJ1-3; no firm D call. Trimming removed 8 bases from V and 0 bases from J, with 8 bases in between. The CDR3 is 13 amino acids. From germline, CDR1 is SNHLY and CDR2 FYNNEI. CDR3 loop: CASEADSGNTIYF. CDR3 sequence (DNA): TGTGCCAGCGAGGCGGACTCTGGAAACACCATATATTTT.

The chain combines TRBV18 with TRBJ2-1; 11 bases map to TRBD2. Trimming removed 1 base from V and 4 bases from J; junction bases left unmatched: 3. CDR1 is KGHSH and CDR2 is LQKENI in the germline V gene. The CDR3 consists of 16 residues. DNA for the CDR3: TGTGCCAGCTCACCACGGCTAGCGGGGGGTTACAATGAGCAGTTCTTC. This sequence encodes CASSPRLAGGYNEQFF. The full variable domain, with the rest looked up from reference TRBV18 and TRBJ2-1, is NAGVMQNPRHLVRRRGQEARLRCSPMKGHSHVYWYRQLPEEGLKFMVYLQKENIIDESGMPKERFSAEFPKEGPSILRIQQVVRGDSAAYFCASSPRLAGGYNEQFFGPGTRLTVL.